This T cell receptor beta chain originates from a study of T-cell reconstitution after alpha-beta-depleted transplantation in children. This clonotype was counted only a few times. Unique molecular identifiers were incorporated during preparation of the TCRbeta library. TCRdb processed the PCR reads anew with MiXCR; each CDR3 protein has one entry. This sample has hundreds of thousands of distinct CDR3 sequences; around 7.5% occur once, and the top ten carry 6% to 7%. This CDR3 comprises 17 residues. The V gene's germline CDR1 is SGHTA and CDR2 FQGTGA. Trimming cost V 5 bases and J 7 bases; bases outside gene matches: 15.

The sample consisted of PBMCs, mostly from graft donor cells, taken 180 days after TCRalphabeta/CD19-depleted stem cell transplant. The sequence came from a male patient younger than 18 who had a stem cell transplant for acute lymphoblastic leukemia, so the T cells may come from the graft donor. This rearrangement joins TRBV7-3 to TRBJ2-7; TRBD2 matches at 12 bases. CDR3: CASSLQTSGSPFMEQYF. Written as DNA, the CDR3 is TGTGCCAGCAGCCTCCAGACTAGCGGGAGTCCGTTTATGGAGCAGTACTTC.